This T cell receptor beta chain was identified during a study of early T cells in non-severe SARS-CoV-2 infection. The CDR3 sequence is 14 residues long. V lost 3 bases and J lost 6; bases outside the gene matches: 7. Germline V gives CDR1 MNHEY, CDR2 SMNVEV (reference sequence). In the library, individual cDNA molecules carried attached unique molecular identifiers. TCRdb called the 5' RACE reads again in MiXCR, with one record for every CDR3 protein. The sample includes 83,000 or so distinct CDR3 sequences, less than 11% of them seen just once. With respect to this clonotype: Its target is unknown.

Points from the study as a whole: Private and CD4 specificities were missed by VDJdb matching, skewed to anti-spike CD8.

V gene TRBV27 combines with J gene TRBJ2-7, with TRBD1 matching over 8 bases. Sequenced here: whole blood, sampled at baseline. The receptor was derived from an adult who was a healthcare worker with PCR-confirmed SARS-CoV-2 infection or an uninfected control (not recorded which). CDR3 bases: TGTGCCAGCAGTTTCTTGGACAGGGCGGGCGAGCAGTACTTC. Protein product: CASSFLDRAGEQYF.